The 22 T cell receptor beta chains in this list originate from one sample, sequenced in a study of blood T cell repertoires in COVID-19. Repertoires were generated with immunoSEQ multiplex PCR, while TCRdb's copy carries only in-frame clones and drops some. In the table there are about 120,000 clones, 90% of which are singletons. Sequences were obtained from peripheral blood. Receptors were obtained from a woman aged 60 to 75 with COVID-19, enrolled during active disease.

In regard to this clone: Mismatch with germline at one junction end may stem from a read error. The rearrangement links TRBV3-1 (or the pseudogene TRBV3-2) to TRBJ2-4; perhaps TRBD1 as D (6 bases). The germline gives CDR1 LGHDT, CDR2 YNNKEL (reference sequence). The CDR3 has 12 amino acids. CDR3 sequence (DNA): TGTGCCAGCAGCCAAGATGAAACAGGGTGGGTCTTC. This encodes CASSQDETGWVF.

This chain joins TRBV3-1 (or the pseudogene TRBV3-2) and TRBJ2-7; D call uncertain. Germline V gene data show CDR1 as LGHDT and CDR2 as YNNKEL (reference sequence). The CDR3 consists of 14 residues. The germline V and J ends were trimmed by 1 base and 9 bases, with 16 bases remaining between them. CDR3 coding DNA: TGTGCCAGCAGCCAAGTATCCTCCCAAACCGGGCAGTACTTC. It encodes CASSQVSSQTGQYF.

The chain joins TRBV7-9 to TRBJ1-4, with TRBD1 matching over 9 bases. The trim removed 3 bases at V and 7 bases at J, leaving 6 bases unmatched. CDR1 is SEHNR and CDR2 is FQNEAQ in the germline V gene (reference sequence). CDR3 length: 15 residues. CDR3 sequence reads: CASSLGTGNSEKLFF. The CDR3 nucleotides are TGTGCCAGCAGCTTGGGGACAGGGAATAGTGAAAAACTGTTTTTT.

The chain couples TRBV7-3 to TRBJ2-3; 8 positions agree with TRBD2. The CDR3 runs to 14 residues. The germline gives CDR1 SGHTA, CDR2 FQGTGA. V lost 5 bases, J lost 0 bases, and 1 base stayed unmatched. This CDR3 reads CASSPGGSTDTQYF. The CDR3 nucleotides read TGTGCCAGCAGCCCGGGGGGGAGCACAGATACGCAGTATTTT.

The CDR3 loop is CASSARDRDGSPLHF. The CDR3 DNA reads as TGCGCCAGCAGCGCCCGGGACAGGGACGGTTCACCCCTCCACTTT. The chain links TRBV5-1 to TRBJ1-6; 9 bases align to TRBD1. Germline CDR1 reads SGHRS; CDR2 reads YFSETQ. The CDR3 spans 15 residues. The ends lost 4 bases at V and 9 bases at J; junction bases unmatched: 8.

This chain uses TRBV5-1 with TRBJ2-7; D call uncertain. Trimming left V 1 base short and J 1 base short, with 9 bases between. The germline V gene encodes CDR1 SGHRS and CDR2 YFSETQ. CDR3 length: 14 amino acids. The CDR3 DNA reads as TGCGCCAGCAGCTTGCGGTCGGGTTCCTACGAGCAGTACTTC. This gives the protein CASSLRSGSYEQYF. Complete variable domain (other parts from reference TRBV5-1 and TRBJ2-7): KAGVTQTPRYLIKTRGQQVTLSCSPISGHRSVSWYQQTPGQGLQFLFEYFSETQRNKGNFPGRFSGRQFSNSRSEMNVSTLELGDSALYLCASSLRSGSYEQYFGPGTRLTVT.

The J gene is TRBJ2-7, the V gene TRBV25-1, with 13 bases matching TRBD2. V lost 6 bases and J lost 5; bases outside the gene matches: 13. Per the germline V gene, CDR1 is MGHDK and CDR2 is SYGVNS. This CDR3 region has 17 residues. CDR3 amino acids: CASSTAWGTSGADEQYF. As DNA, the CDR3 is TGTGCCAGCAGCACGGCCTGGGGGACTAGCGGGGCCGACGAGCAGTACTTC.

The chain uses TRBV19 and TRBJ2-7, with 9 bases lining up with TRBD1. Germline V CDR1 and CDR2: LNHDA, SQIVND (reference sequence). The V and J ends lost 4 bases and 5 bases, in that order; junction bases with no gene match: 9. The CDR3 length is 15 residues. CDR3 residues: CASSTGTGPGDEQYF. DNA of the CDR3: TGTGCCAGTAGTACTGGGACAGGGCCTGGAGACGAGCAGTACTTC.

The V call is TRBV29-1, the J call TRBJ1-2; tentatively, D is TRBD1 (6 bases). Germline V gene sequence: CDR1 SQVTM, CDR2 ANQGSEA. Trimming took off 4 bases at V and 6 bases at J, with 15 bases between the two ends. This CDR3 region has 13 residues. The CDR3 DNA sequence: TGCAGCGTTGGCGGAAGGGCAGGGGATGGCTACACCTTC. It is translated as CSVGGRAGDGYTF.

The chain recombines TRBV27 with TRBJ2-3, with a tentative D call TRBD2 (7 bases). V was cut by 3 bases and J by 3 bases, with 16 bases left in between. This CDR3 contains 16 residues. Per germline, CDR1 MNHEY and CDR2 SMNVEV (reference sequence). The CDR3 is CASSLGGGVPTDTQYF. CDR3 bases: TGTGCCAGCAGTTTGGGAGGGGGGGTACCAACAGATACGCAGTATTTT.

DNA of the CDR3: TGCGCCAGCAGCCAAGATTGGGGACTCCAAGAGACCCAGTACTTC. It yields the protein CASSQDWGLQETQYF. This sequence joins TRBV4-3 and TRBJ2-5; D may be TRBD2 (6 bases). The CDR3 totals 15 residues. The germline V gene encodes CDR1 LGHNA and CDR2 YSLEER. Trimming pared 0 bases from V and 1 base from J, leaving 9 bases between.

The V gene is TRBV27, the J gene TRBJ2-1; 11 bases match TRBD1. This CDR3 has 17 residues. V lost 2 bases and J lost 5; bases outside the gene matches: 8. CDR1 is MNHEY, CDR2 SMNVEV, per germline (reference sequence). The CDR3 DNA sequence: TGTGCCAGCAGTTTAAGTACTGGGACAGGGGGGAACAATGAGCAGTTCTTC. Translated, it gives CASSLSTGTGGNNEQFF.

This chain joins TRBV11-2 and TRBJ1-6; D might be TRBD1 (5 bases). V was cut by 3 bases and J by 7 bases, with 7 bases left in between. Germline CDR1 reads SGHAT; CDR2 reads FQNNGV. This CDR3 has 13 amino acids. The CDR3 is CASSLGGNSPLHF. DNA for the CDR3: TGTGCCAGCAGCTTGGGGGGGAATTCACCCCTCCACTTT.

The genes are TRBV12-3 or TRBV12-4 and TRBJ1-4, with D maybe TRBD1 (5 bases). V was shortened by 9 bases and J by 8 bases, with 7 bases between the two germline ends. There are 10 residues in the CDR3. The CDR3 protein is CASGGEKLFF. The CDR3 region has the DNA TGTGCCAGTGGGGGGGAAAAACTGTTTTTT.

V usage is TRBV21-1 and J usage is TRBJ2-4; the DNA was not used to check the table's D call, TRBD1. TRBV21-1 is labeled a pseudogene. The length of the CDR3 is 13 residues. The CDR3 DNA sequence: TGTGCCAGCAGGCTAACAGGGGAAAACATTCAGTACTTC. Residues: CASRLTGENIQYF.

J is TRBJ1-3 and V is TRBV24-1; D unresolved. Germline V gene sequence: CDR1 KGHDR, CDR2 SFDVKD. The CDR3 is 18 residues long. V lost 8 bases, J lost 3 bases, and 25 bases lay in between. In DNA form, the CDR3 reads TGTGCCACCAAGAGGCGGCCCCGGAAGGATTCGGGTGGAAACACCATATATTTT. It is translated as CATKRRPRKDSGGNTIYF.

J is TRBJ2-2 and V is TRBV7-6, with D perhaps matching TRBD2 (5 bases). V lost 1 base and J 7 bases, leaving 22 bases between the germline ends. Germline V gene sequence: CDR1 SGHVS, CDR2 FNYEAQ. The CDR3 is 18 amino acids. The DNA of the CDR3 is TGTGCCAGCAGCTTAGGGTCGACCCGGGCCCCCGGGGACGGGGAGCTGTTTTTT. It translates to CASSLGSTRAPGDGELFF.

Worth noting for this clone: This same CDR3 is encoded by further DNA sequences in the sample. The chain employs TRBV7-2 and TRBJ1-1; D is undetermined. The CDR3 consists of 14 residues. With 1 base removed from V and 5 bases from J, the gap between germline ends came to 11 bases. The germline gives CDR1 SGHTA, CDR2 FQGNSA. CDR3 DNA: TGTGCCAGCAGCTTAGATCGGGGTCGGACTGAAGCTTTCTTT. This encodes CASSLDRGRTEAFF.

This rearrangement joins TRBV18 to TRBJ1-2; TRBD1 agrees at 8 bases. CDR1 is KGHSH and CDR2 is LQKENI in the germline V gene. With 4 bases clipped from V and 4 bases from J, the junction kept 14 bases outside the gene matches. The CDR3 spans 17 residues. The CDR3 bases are TGTGCCAGCTCACACTCCAGGGGGCCCTCTGAGGGCTATGGCTACACCTTC. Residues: CASSHSRGPSEGYGYTF.

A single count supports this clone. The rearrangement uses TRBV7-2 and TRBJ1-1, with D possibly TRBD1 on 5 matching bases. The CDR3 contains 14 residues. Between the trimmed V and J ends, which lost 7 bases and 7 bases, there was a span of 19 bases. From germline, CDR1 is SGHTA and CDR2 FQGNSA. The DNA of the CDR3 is TGTGCCAGCACCCGAAGGGGCCAGGGCTTTGAAGCTTTCTTT. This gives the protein CASTRRGQGFEAFF. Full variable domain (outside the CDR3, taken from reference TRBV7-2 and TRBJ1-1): GAGVSQSPSNKVTEKGKDVELRCDPISGHTALYWYRQSLGQGLEFLIYFQGNSAPDKSGLPSDRFSAERTGGSVSTLTIQRTQQEDSAVYLCASTRRGQGFEAFFGQGTRLTVV.

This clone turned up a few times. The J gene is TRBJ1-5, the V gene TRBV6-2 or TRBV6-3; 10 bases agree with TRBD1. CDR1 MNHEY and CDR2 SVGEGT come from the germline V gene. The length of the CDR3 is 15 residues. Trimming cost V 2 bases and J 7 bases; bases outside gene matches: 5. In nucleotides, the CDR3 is TGTGCCAGCAGTTACACCGGACAGGGGGGACAGCCCCAGCATTTT. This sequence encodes CASSYTGQGGQPQHF.

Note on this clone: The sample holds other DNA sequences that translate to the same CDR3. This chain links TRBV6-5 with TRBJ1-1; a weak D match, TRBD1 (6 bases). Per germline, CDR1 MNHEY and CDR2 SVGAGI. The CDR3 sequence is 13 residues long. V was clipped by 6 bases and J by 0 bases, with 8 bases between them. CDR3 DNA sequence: TGTGCCAGCAGAACAGGGCTGAACACTGAAGCTTTCTTT. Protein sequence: CASRTGLNTEAFF.